Listed here is a single T cell receptor (beta chain). Its target is not known. This record comes from a study of vaccination and CD4 T cells after COVID-19. Treatment denoted: roughly ten-day PBMC culture with coronavirus spike peptide pools or control peptides (ViraFEST assay). CD4+ T cells that had been cultured provided DNA sequenced with the Oncomine TCR Beta short-read assay. Using its own MiXCR run on the PCR reads, TCRdb lists one record per CDR3 protein. Seen here are 7,000 to 9,000 distinct CDR3 sequences, about 50% observed once, and the top ten hold 7% to 8%. CDR3 length equals 12 residues. CDR1 and CDR2 from the germline V gene are LNHDA and SQIVND (reference sequence). V dropped 7 bases and J dropped 5 bases, with 11 bases sitting between them.

Sequenced input: CD4+ T cells from blood, cultured in vitro. V usage is TRBV19 and J usage is TRBJ1-2; unclear D gene. This sequence originates from a human donor who had recovered from COVID-19. CDR3 region: CASNRVPYGYTF. The CDR3 region has the DNA TGTGCCAGTAACCGGGTGCCTTATGGCTACACCTTC.